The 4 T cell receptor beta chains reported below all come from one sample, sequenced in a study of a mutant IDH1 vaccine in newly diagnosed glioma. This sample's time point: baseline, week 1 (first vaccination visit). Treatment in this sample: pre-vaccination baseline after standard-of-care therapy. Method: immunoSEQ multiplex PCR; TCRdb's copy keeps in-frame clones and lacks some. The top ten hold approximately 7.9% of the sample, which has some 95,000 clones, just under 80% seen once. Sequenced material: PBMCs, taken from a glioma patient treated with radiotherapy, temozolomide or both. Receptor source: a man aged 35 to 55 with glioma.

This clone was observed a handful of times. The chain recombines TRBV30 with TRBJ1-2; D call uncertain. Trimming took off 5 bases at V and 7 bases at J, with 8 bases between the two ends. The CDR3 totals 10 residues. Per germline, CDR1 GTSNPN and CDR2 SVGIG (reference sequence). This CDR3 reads CAWLAVGYTF. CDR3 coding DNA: TGTGCCTGGTTAGCGGTTGGCTACACCTTC.

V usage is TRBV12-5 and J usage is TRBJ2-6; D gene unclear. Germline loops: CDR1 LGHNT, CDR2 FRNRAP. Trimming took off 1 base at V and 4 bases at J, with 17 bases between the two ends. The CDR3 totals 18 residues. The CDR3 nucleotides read TGTGCTAGTGGTTTGGACAGACGTACAGCTCTCGGGGCCAACGTCCTGACTTTC. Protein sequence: CASGLDRRTALGANVLTF. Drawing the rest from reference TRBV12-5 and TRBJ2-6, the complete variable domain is DARVTQTPRHKVTEMGQEVTMRCQPILGHNTVFWYRQTMMQGLELLAYFRNRAPLDDSGMPKDRFSAEMPDATLATLKIQPSEPRDSAVYFCASGLDRRTALGANVLTFGAGSRLTVL.

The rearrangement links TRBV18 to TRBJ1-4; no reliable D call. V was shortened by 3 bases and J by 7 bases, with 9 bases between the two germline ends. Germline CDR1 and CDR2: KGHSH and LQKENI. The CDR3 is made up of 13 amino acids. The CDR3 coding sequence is TGTGCCAGCTCACCGGGGTTTGGTGAAAAACTGTTTTTT. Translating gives CASSPGFGEKLFF. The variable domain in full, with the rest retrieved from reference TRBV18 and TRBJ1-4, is NAGVMQNPRHLVRRRGQEARLRCSPMKGHSHVYWYRQLPEEGLKFMVYLQKENIIDESGMPKERFSAEFPKEGPSILRIQQVVRGDSAAYFCASSPGFGEKLFFGSGTQLSVL.

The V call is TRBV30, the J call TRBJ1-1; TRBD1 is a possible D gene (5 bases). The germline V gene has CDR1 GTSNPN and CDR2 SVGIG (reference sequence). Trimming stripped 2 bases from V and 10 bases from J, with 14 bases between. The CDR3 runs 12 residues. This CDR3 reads CAWSKGAEGAFF. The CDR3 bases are TGTGCCTGGAGTAAAGGGGCGGAGGGAGCTTTCTTT.